These 21 T cell receptor beta chains originate from one sample sequenced in a study of T-cell memory formation after mild COVID-19. TCRdb itself ran the 5' RACE reads through MiXCR, one entry per CDR3 protein. Here the sample spans 580,000 or so distinct CDR3 sequences, around 15% being singletons. Sequencing was performed on PBMCs or a T cell subset sorted from them (not recorded which). These receptors were taken from an adult woman who had mild COVID-19 (a few samples of this study predate the infection). Cell type and time point are not known.

This clonotype was seen more than once but under ten times. One end of the junction varies from germline; a read error may be responsible. V usage is TRBV7-7 and J usage is TRBJ2-2; 8 bases line up with TRBD1. CDR1 is SSHAT, CDR2 FNYEAQ, per germline (reference sequence). The CDR3 totals 16 residues. Here the CDR3 reads CASSDTGQANTGELFF. The CDR3 nucleotides read TGTGCTAGCAGCGACACGGGACAGGCAAACACCGGGGAGCTGTTTTTT.

This chain connects TRBV24-1 to TRBJ1-2; no definite D call. The CDR3 has 12 amino acids. Trimming stripped 6 bases from V and 2 bases from J, with 6 bases between. Per the germline V gene, CDR1 is KGHDR and CDR2 is SFDVKD. CDR3 sequence (DNA): TGTGCCACCAGTACCGGGAACTATGGCTACACCTTC. The encoded protein is CATSTGNYGYTF.

In its sample, this clonotype was seen a few times. The V call is TRBV6-5, the J call TRBJ1-4; D is unresolved. CDR3 size: 13 residues. V was shortened by 8 bases and J by 0 bases, with 7 bases between the two germline ends. Germline V gene lookup returns CDR1 MNHEY and CDR2 SVGAGI. CDR3 nucleotides: TGTGCCAGCGGTCGTGCAACTAATGAAAAACTGTTTTTT. Protein: CASGRATNEKLFF.

The rearrangement joins TRBV7-8 to TRBJ2-5, with D maybe TRBD1 (5 bases). The CDR3 is made up of 18 amino acids. V lost 4 bases and J 4 bases, leaving 25 bases between the germline ends. Germline assignment: CDR1 SGHVS and CDR2 FQNEAQ. The CDR3 DNA reads as TGTGCCAGCAGCTACGCAAAGACAGAGTCAGACCTGATAGAGACCCAGTACTTC. Amino acid sequence: CASSYAKTESDLIETQYF.

This clonotype was recorded a few times. The rearrangement uses TRBV5-5 and TRBJ2-1; 7 bases line up with TRBD1. Germline V gene sequence: CDR1 SGHKS, CDR2 YYEKEE (reference sequence). The CDR3 length is 17 residues. V trimming: 3 bases; J trimming: 0 bases; junction bases outside the gene matches: 9. The CDR3 DNA follows: TGTGCCAGCAGCTGGACAGGAGCGTCGAGCTCCTACAATGAGCAGTTCTTC. Amino acids: CASSWTGASSSYNEQFF.

This clonotype was seen a few times. The V gene is TRBV11-2, the J gene TRBJ1-2; TRBD1 agrees at 8 bases. V lost 3 bases and J lost 8; bases outside the gene matches: 14. CDR3 length: 16 residues. CDR1 is SGHAT, CDR2 FQNNGV, per germline. The CDR3 DNA follows: TGTGCCAGCAGCTTCTCCGTAGGACAGGGCGGTAGCGGCTACACCTTC. It encodes CASSFSVGQGGSGYTF.

This clonotype was observed a few times. CDR3 sequence: CASSHPRQGHNEQFF. CDR3 DNA sequence: TGTGCCAGCAGCCACCCGAGACAGGGCCACAATGAGCAGTTCTTC. The chain links TRBV27 to TRBJ2-1; 7 bases fit TRBD1. Unmatched junction bases numbered 10, after V lost 6 bases and J lost 5 bases. Germline CDR1 MNHEY, CDR2 SMNVEV (reference sequence). The length of the CDR3 is 15 residues.

The J gene is TRBJ1-2, the V gene TRBV2; D ambiguous. Per germline, CDR1 SNHLY and CDR2 FYNNEI. CDR3 size: 15 residues. V was clipped by 0 bases and J by 3 bases, with 11 bases between them. For the CDR3, the DNA is TGTGCCAGCAGTGAAGCGCAGGCAGGATACTATGGCTACACCTTC. Translation gives CASSEAQAGYYGYTF. Full variable domain (missing parts from reference TRBV2 and TRBJ1-2): EPEVTQTPSHQVTQMGQEVILRCVPISNHLYFYWYRQILGQKVEFLVSFYNNEISEKSEIFDDQFSVERPDGSNFTLKIRSTKLEDSAMYFCASSEAQAGYYGYTFGSGTRLTVV.

This chain uses TRBV5-4 with TRBJ2-7; D perhaps matches TRBD1 (5 bases). Germline V CDR1 and CDR2: SGHNT, YYREEE (reference sequence). Trimming shortened V by 3 bases and J by 4 bases, and 11 bases separated the two germline ends. The CDR3 is 13 amino acids. CDR3 bases: TGTGCCAGCAGCTCCCCGACAGAGTACGAGCAGTACTTC. It translates to CASSSPTEYEQYF.

This clonotype was counted at least ten times. The gene calls are TRBV12-3 or TRBV12-4 and TRBJ2-3; the match to TRBD1 covers 11 bases. J lost 4 bases, V lost 3 bases, and 3 bases had no gene match. The CDR3 is 15 amino acids. The CDR3 DNA is TGTGCCAGCAGTTTGGGGACAGGGGGATCAGATACGCAGTATTTT. Its protein is CASSLGTGGSDTQYF.

The J gene is TRBJ1-4, the V gene TRBV4-2; D may be TRBD1 (6 bases). V was clipped by 4 bases and J by 6 bases, with 15 bases between them. The germline gives CDR1 LGHNA, CDR2 YNFKEQ. The length of the CDR3 is 15 residues. CDR3 DNA: TGTGCCAGCAGCCGGACCAGGGGATCCGATGAAAAACTGTTTTTT. This translates into CASSRTRGSDEKLFF.

The chain joins TRBV30 to TRBJ1-1; D is possibly TRBD1 (5 bases). The germline CDR1 and CDR2 sequences are GTSNPN and SVGIG (reference sequence). The V end was cut by 1 base, the J end by 6 bases, with 15 bases between. The length of the CDR3 is 14 residues. The CDR3 DNA is TGTGCCTGGAGTGATTTTTACAGGTCCGCTGAAGCTTTCTTT. Protein: CAWSDFYRSAEAFF.

The V and J genes are TRBV5-1 and TRBJ1-3; D might be TRBD1 (6 bases). V was trimmed by 4 bases and J by 0 bases, leaving 20 bases between them. Germline V CDR1 and CDR2: SGHRS, YFSETQ. CDR3 length equals 18 residues. The CDR3 is CASSPGDIGTSSGNTIYF. In nucleotides, the CDR3 is TGCGCCAGCAGCCCCGGGGACATCGGTACAAGCTCTGGAAACACCATATATTTT.

The genes are TRBV5-1 and TRBJ2-7; 7 nucleotides line up with TRBD1. J gave up 0 bases and V 5 bases, and 11 bases lay outside the gene matches. CDR3 size: 16 residues. The germline V gene has CDR1 SGHRS and CDR2 YFSETQ. The CDR3 coding sequence is TGCGCCAGCAGTTTAACAGGACAGGTGAACTCCTACGAGCAGTACTTC. Its translation: CASSLTGQVNSYEQYF.

This chain connects TRBV7-2 to TRBJ2-7; TRBD1 or TRBD2 may be the D gene (5 bases each). The CDR3 covers 15 residues. From germline, CDR1 is SGHTA and CDR2 FQGNSA. Between the trimmed V and J ends, which lost 5 bases and 0 bases, there was a span of 14 bases. The CDR3: CASSPRDGSSYEQYF. CDR3 in DNA: TGTGCCAGCAGCCCCCGGGACGGAAGCTCCTACGAGCAGTACTTC. The full variable domain, its missing parts supplied by reference TRBV7-2 and TRBJ2-7, is GAGVSQSPSNKVTEKGKDVELRCDPISGHTALYWYRQSLGQGLEFLIYFQGNSAPDKSGLPSDRFSAERTGGSVSTLTIQRTQQEDSAVYLCASSPRDGSSYEQYFGPGTRLTVT.

In its sample, this clonotype was seen a few times. The chain couples TRBV7-9 to TRBJ2-2; 11 bases map to TRBD1. The CDR3 is made up of 16 amino acids. Germline V gives CDR1 SEHNR, CDR2 FQNEAQ (reference sequence). J was trimmed by 5 bases and V by 6 bases; bases with no gene match: 8. The CDR3 DNA reads as TGTGCCAGCAGTTCTCGGGACAGGGGGAATACCGGGGAGCTGTTTTTT. This translates into CASSSRDRGNTGELFF.

This clonotype was recorded at least ten times. At one end the junction does not follow the germline gene, possibly because of a read error. This rearrangement joins TRBV29-1 to TRBJ1-2, with no clear D. From germline, CDR1 is SQVTM and CDR2 ANQGSEA. There are 9 residues in the CDR3. This chain's CDR3 is CSVDRGQDF. CDR3 DNA sequence: TGCAGCGTTGACCGAGGGCAGGACTTC. Variable domain in full (rest from reference TRBV29-1 and TRBJ1-2): SAVISQKPSRDICQRGTSLTIQCQVDSQVTMMFWYRQQPGQSLTLIATANQGSEATYESGFVIDKFPISRPNLTFSTLTVSNMSPEDSSIYLCSVDRGQDFGSGTRLTVV.

This clonotype was observed a few times. CDR3 DNA sequence: TGTGCCAGCAGCTTGACGACTAAGCGGGCCTCAGATACGCAGTATTTT. It is translated as CASSLTTKRASDTQYF. This chain links TRBV5-4 with TRBJ2-3, with D tentatively TRBD2 (6 bases). V was cut by 1 base and J by 4 bases, with 16 bases left in between. Germline-derived CDR1 and CDR2 are SGHNT and YYREEE (reference sequence). The CDR3 covers 16 residues.

In DNA, the CDR3 is TGCAGCGTCGTGACAGGGAAAAGCGGCTACACCTTC. Its protein is CSVVTGKSGYTF. The chain employs TRBV29-1 and TRBJ1-2, with 7 bases identical to TRBD1. The ends lost 6 bases at V and 8 bases at J; junction bases unmatched: 9. CDR3 size: 12 residues. Germline lookup yields CDR1 SQVTM and CDR2 ANQGSEA.

This chain links TRBV7-9 with TRBJ1-1, with TRBD1 identical over 7 bases. Germline lookup yields CDR1 SEHNR and CDR2 FQNEAQ (reference sequence). J gave up 0 bases and V 2 bases, and 3 bases lay outside the gene matches. The CDR3 totals 15 residues. CDR3: CASSLPTGLNTEAFF. The CDR3 bases are TGTGCCAGCAGCTTACCGACAGGGTTGAACACTGAAGCTTTCTTT.

V gene TRBV5-1 combines with J gene TRBJ2-1, with 11 positions matching TRBD1. CDR3 length: 14 residues. Trimming cost V 4 bases and J 8 bases; bases outside gene matches: 5. Germline V gives CDR1 SGHRS, CDR2 YFSETQ. In DNA, the CDR3 is TGCGCCAGCAGCACCTGGGACAGGGGGGATGAGCAGTTCTTC. Its translation is CASSTWDRGDEQFF.